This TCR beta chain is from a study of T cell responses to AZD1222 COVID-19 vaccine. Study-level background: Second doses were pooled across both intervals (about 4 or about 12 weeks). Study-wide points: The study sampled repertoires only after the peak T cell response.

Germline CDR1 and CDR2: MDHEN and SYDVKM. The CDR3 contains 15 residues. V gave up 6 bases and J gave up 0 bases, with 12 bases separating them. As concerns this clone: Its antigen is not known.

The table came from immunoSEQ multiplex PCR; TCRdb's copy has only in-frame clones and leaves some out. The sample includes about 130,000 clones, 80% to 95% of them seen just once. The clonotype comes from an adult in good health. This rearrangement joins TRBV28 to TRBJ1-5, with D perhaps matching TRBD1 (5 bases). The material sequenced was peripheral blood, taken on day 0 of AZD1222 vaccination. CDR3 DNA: TGTGCCAGCAGAATTGGGGGACTTAGCAATCAGCCCCAGCATTTT. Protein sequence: CASRIGGLSNQPQHF.